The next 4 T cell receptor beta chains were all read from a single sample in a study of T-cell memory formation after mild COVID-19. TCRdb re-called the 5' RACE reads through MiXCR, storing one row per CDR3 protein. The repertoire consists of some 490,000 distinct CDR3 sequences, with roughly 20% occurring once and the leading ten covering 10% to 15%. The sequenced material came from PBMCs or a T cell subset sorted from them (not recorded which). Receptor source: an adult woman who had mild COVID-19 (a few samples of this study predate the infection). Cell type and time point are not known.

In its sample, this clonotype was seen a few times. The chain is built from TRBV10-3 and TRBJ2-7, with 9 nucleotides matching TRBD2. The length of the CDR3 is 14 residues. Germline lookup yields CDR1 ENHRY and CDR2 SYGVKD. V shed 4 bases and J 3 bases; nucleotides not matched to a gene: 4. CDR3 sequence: CAISVGTSLYEQYF. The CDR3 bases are TGTGCCATCAGTGTTGGGACTAGCCTCTACGAGCAGTACTTC.

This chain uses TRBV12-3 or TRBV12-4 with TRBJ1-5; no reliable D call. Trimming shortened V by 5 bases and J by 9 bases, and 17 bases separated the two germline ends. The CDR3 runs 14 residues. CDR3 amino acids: CASSEGPTGGPQHF. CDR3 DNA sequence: TGTGCCAGCAGTGAAGGGCCTACCGGAGGGCCCCAGCATTTT.

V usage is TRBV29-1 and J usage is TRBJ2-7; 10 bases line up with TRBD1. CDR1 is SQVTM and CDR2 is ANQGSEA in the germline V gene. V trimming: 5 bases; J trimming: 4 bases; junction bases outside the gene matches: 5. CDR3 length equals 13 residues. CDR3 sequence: CSVYGTGDYEQYF. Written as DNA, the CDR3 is TGCAGCGTTTATGGGACAGGGGATTACGAGCAGTACTTC.

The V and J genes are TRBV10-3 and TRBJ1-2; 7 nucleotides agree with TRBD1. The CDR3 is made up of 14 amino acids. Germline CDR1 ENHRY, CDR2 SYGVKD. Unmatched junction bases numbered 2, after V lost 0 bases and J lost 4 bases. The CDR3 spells CAISESEGAYGYTF. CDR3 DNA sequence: TGTGCCATCAGTGAGTCAGAGGGGGCCTATGGCTACACCTTC.